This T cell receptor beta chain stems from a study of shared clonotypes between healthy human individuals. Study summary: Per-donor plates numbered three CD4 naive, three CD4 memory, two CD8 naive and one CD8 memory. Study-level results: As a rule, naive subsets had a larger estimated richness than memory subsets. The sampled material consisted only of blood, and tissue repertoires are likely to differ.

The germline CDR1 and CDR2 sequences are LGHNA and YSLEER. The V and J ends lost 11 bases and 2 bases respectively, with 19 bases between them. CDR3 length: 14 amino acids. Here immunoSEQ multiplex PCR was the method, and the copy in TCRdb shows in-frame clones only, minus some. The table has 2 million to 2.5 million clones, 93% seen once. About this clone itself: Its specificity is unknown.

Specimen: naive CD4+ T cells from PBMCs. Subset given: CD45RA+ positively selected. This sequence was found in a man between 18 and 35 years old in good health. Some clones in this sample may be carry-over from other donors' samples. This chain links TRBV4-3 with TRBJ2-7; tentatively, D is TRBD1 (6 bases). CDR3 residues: CAGAYRDNAYEQYF. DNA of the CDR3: TGCGCCGGTGCGTACCGGGACAACGCCTACGAGCAGTACTTC.